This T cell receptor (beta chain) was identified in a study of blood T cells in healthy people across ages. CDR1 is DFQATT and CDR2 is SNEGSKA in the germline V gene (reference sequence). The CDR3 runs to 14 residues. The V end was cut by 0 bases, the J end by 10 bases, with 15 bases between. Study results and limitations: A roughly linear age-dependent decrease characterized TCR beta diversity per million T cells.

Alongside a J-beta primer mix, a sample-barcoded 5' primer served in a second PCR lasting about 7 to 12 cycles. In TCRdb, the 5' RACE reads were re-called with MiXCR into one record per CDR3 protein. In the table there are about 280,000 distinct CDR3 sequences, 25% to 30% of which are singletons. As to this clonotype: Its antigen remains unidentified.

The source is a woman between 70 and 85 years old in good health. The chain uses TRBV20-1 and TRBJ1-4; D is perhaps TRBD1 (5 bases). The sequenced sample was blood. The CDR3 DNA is TGCAGTGCTAGAGATGAGATGGGTGGGGGAAAACTGTTTTTT. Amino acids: CSARDEMGGGKLFF.